This TCR beta chain was documented in a study of blood T cell repertoires in COVID-19. Study overall: Donors in the United States, Italy and Spain gave samples during acute or convalescent COVID-19. T cells, B-cell-depleted T cells, or PBMCs provided the cDNA or gDNA that served as material.

The V end was cut by 2 bases, the J end by 0 bases, with 10 bases between. This CDR3 region has 15 residues. Germline CDR1 and CDR2: MNHEY and SVGAGI. In the authors' methods: The authors estimated nucleated cell counts from reference gene primer amplification. Measured with immunoSEQ multiplex PCR; TCRdb has only the in-frame clones, and not every one. V and J calls and clone size are as listed in that table; D and trimming were resolved from the DNA. The sample consists of about 270,000 clones, 70% to 90% of them appearing once. Enrollment of patients from Seattle took place during active infection, with longitudinal follow-up.

The sequencing sample was made of peripheral blood. The clonotype originates from a woman in her twenties or thirties with COVID-19, enrolled during active disease. The chain links TRBV6-5 to TRBJ1-1, with D maybe TRBD1 (5 bases). CDR3 in amino acids: CASSYTGPVNTEAFF. In nucleotides, the CDR3 is TGTGCCAGCAGTTACACAGGACCCGTGAACACTGAAGCTTTCTTT.